These 19 T cell receptor beta chains share one sample of origin, sequenced in a study of T cell responses to AZD1222 COVID-19 vaccine. TCRdb's table, derived via immunoSEQ multiplex PCR, lists solely in-frame clones and lacks some. Among 90,000 to 120,000 clones listed, 75% to 90% were seen once. This sample comprised peripheral blood, obtained on day 0 of AZD1222 vaccination. These receptors were collected from an adult in good health.

The chain links TRBV6-5 to TRBJ2-3, with TRBD2 as a possible D gene (5 bases). Trimming pared 7 bases from V and 4 bases from J, leaving 12 bases between. The CDR3 is 13 residues long. Germline loops: CDR1 MNHEY, CDR2 SVGAGI. Here the CDR3 DNA reads TGTGCCAGCATCGGCGGACTTCCAGATACGCAGTATTTT. Encoded protein: CASIGGLPDTQYF.

V usage is TRBV5-8 and J usage is TRBJ2-5; 7 nucleotides align to TRBD1. The CDR3 length is 15 residues. J lost 2 bases, V lost 2 bases, and 6 bases had no gene match. Per the germline V gene, CDR1 is SGHTS and CDR2 is YDEGEE. The CDR3 bases are TGTGCCAGCAGCTTATGGGACAGTGCACAAGAGACCCAGTACTTC. Its protein product is CASSLWDSAQETQYF.

CDR3 DNA: TGTGCCAGCAGCCCCTGGACCCTGGGGGACGGCTACACCTTC. This codes for CASSPWTLGDGYTF. The J gene is TRBJ1-2, the V gene TRBV6-5; D perhaps matches TRBD1 (5 bases). V was clipped by 6 bases and J by 8 bases, with 19 bases between them. The CDR3 sequence is 14 residues long. Germline values: CDR1 MNHEY, CDR2 SVGAGI.

The J gene is TRBJ1-4, the V gene TRBV9; D may be TRBD1 (6 bases). Trimming cost V 4 bases and J 8 bases, with 15 bases left between them. Germline values: CDR1 SGDLS, CDR2 YYNGEE. This CDR3 is built from 14 residues. CDR3 amino acids: CASSRDGGREKLFF. In DNA, the CDR3 is TGTGCCAGCAGCCGGGACGGGGGGCGGGAAAAACTGTTTTTT.

The chain combines TRBV19 with TRBJ1-5; D might be TRBD1 (5 bases). V shed 10 bases and J shed 3 bases, with 19 bases lying between them. Germline-derived CDR1 and CDR2 are LNHDA and SQIVND (reference sequence). This CDR3 has 15 amino acids. The CDR3 nucleotides read TGTGCCACCCTCTTCCGGGGGGGGATCAATCAGCCCCAGCATTTT. Protein product: CATLFRGGINQPQHF.

This clone occurred a few times. The chain is built from TRBV5-4 and TRBJ1-6; D is unclear. Germline values: CDR1 SGHNT, CDR2 YYREEE (reference sequence). The CDR3 extends over 15 amino acids. The germline V and J ends were trimmed by 5 bases and 11 bases, with 20 bases remaining between them. CDR3 sequence (DNA): TGTGCCAGCAGTTCCACCGGGCCCCACTACGCACCCCTCCACTTT. It translates to CASSSTGPHYAPLHF.

In DNA form, the CDR3 reads TGTGCCAGCAGTTACTCTGCGGGGGGCGTTGACACTGAAGCTTTCTTT. Translating gives CASSYSAGGVDTEAFF. The rearrangement uses TRBV6-5 and TRBJ1-1; tentative D call: TRBD1 (6 bases). The CDR3 spans 16 residues. V lost 0 bases to trimming and J lost 3 bases, with 14 bases between them. Germline-derived CDR1 and CDR2 are MNHEY and SVGAGI.

The V gene is TRBV5-1, the J gene TRBJ1-4; no reliable D call. The CDR3 totals 14 residues. Germline V gene sequence: CDR1 SGHRS, CDR2 YFSETQ. V lost 0 bases to trimming and J lost 8 bases, with 11 bases between them. The CDR3 reads CASSLEAPKEKLFF. CDR3 DNA: TGCGCCAGCAGCTTGGAGGCCCCAAAGGAAAAACTGTTTTTT.

The chain has TRBV14 and TRBJ1-1; TRBD1 might be the D (5 bases). The CDR3 consists of 16 residues. The V and J ends lost 1 base and 3 bases respectively, with 15 bases between them. From germline, CDR1 is SGHDN and CDR2 FVKESK. Here the CDR3 reads CASSQVLREPYTEAFF. CDR3 DNA sequence: TGTGCCAGCAGCCAAGTCCTCAGGGAACCTTACACTGAAGCTTTCTTT.

This clone has a single count. This chain uses TRBV2 with TRBJ1-1; D is uncertain. Germline CDR1 is SNHLY and CDR2 is FYNNEI. This CDR3 has 15 residues. The germline V and J ends were trimmed by 4 bases and 1 base, with 13 bases remaining between them. The CDR3 DNA reads as TGTGCCAGCAGTGTCATGGCGCAGGCGAACACTGAAGCTTTCTTT. Its protein is CASSVMAQANTEAFF.

The chain recombines TRBV12-5 with TRBJ2-6; TRBD2 matches at 9 bases. The CDR3 has 18 residues. In germline, CDR1 is LGHNT, CDR2 FRNRAP. The V and J ends lost 0 bases and 2 bases, in that order; junction bases with no gene match: 5. CDR3 amino acids: CASGLVVLAGAGANVLTF. The CDR3 nucleotides read TGTGCTAGTGGTTTGGTAGTGTTAGCGGGGGCTGGGGCCAACGTCCTGACTTTC.

This chain uses TRBV18 with TRBJ2-4, with TRBD2 as a possible D gene (6 bases). In germline, CDR1 is KGHSH, CDR2 LQKENI. CDR3 length: 13 amino acids. The germline V and J ends were trimmed by 0 bases and 8 bases, with 8 bases remaining between them. CDR3 loop: CASSPPTGDIQYF. CDR3 nucleotides: TGTGCCAGCTCACCACCGACGGGGGACATTCAGTACTTC.

This clone was counted once. In the same sample, other DNA sequences code for this CDR3. The chain couples TRBV27 to TRBJ1-1; D uncertain. The CDR3 is made up of 13 amino acids. Germline CDR1 MNHEY, CDR2 SMNVEV (reference sequence). Trimming left V 3 bases short and J 0 bases short, with 5 bases between. The DNA for the CDR3 is TGTGCCAGCAGTTTGATGATGAACACTGAAGCTTTCTTT. Translating gives CASSLMMNTEAFF.

V usage is TRBV9 and J usage is TRBJ2-2; 7 nucleotides match TRBD1. CDR1 is SGDLS, CDR2 YYNGEE, per germline. The CDR3 length is 18 residues. The junction had 13 bases not matched to a gene; V was cut back by 4 bases and J by 1 base. CDR3 in amino acids: CASSPRDRASLNTGELFF. The CDR3, as DNA: TGTGCCAGCAGCCCGAGAGACAGGGCGAGCCTGAACACCGGGGAGCTGTTTTTT.

As concerns this clone: The sample carries other DNA sequences with the same CDR3. The chain carries TRBV3-1 (or the pseudogene TRBV3-2) and TRBJ2-2; D perhaps matches TRBD2 (6 bases). Germline-derived CDR1 and CDR2 are LGHDT and YNNKEL (reference sequence). V was shortened by 3 bases and J by 4 bases, with 6 bases between the two germline ends. This CDR3 region has 13 residues. The CDR3 sequence: CASSQGGTGELFF. As DNA, the CDR3 is TGTGCCAGCAGCCAGGGGGGCACCGGGGAGCTGTTTTTT.

This clone was seen more than once but under ten times. The chain combines TRBV27 with TRBJ2-1; perhaps TRBD2 as D (5 bases). CDR1 is MNHEY, CDR2 SMNVEV, per germline (reference sequence). This CDR3 has 15 residues. The V end was cut by 2 bases, the J end by 6 bases, with 14 bases between. CDR3 DNA sequence: TGTGCCAGCAGTTTAACGGGGATTGTGGTCAATGAGCAGTTCTTC. It codes for CASSLTGIVVNEQFF.

This clone came up a few times. The chain's CDR3 is CASSPRQGAGHNEQFF. The CDR3 DNA follows: TGCGCCAGCAGCCCCCGACAGGGAGCGGGCCACAATGAGCAGTTCTTC. The chain recombines TRBV5-1 with TRBJ2-1; maybe TRBD1 (7 bases). V lost 4 bases to trimming and J lost 5 bases, with 19 bases between them. CDR3 length equals 16 residues. CDR1 and CDR2 from the germline V gene are SGHRS and YFSETQ.

CDR3: CAWSQGAGTDTQYF. CDR3 nucleotides: TGTGCCTGGAGTCAGGGAGCGGGCACAGATACGCAGTATTTT. V and J are TRBV30 and TRBJ2-3; TRBD1 or TRBD2 may be the D gene (5 bases each). Trimming stripped 2 bases from V and 1 base from J, with 10 bases between. Germline loops: CDR1 GTSNPN, CDR2 SVGIG (reference sequence). The CDR3 runs 14 residues.

The V gene is TRBV4-1, the J gene TRBJ1-3; D is undetermined. CDR3 length: 12 residues. Germline V gives CDR1 MGHRA, CDR2 YSYEKL. Trimming pared 4 bases from V and 3 bases from J, leaving 4 bases between. The CDR3 protein is CASSLSGNTIYF. The CDR3 nucleotides are TGCGCCAGCAGCCTCAGTGGAAACACCATATATTTT.